Listed here is a single T cell receptor beta chain. Its antigen is undetermined. Data came from immunoSEQ multiplex PCR; TCRdb stores just in-frame clones and leaves some out. The sample holds about 490,000 clones, 79% seen once. This record belongs to a study of shared clonotypes between healthy human individuals. Trimming cost V 4 bases and J 4 bases, with 12 bases left between them. The CDR3 totals 14 residues. Germline CDR1 MNHEY, CDR2 SMNVEV (reference sequence). Study conclusions and caveats: Only blood was sampled; tissue repertoires likely differ.

The J gene is TRBJ2-3, the V gene TRBV27; unclear D gene. The source is a woman between 35 and 50 years old in good health. Some clones in this sample may be carry-over from other donors' samples. The source material was PBMCs. CDR3 in DNA: TGTGCCAGCAGTTCACGCCCGGGCCCAGATACGCAGTATTTT. As protein: CASSSRPGPDTQYF.